Included here is one T cell receptor beta chain sequence, with context. During active infection, Seattle patients enrolled and were then monitored through disease. The data stem from a study of blood T cell repertoires in COVID-19. Study summary: In each case, the material was cDNA or gDNA derived from T cells, B-cell-depleted T cells, or PBMCs.

Authors' data handling: For nucleated cells, counts were estimated from reference gene primer amplification. Profiling relied on immunoSEQ multiplex PCR, and the TCRdb table lists in-frame clones only, not all of them. Clone size and the V and J calls come from that table; the DNA yielded D and trimming. The repertoire has around 150,000 clones, roughly nine tenths of them found once; the top ten carry approximately 2.5%. CDR3 length: 18 amino acids. Trimming removed 1 base at V and 5 bases at J, with 24 bases between. Germline V lookup: CDR1 SGHNT, CDR2 YYREEE (reference sequence). Sequencing was carried out using peripheral blood. This receptor was obtained from a human donor with COVID-19, enrolled during active disease. The donor label of this sample is uncertain. V gene TRBV5-4 combines with J gene TRBJ2-5; tentatively, D is TRBD1 (6 bases). In DNA, the CDR3 is TGTGCCAGCAGCTTGATGTACAGGGAGCTGCTAAGGTTGGAGACCCAGTACTTC. Residues: CASSLMYRELLRLETQYF.